A selection of T cell receptor beta chains follows, all from one sample in a study of blood T cell repertoires in COVID-19. Clones were read by immunoSEQ multiplex PCR, and TCRdb kept only the in-frame ones, dropping some. Among approximately 210,000 clones listed, about 83% were seen once. Sequenced: peripheral blood. The source is a woman aged 45-60 years with active or convalescent COVID-19. CDR3s include the opening cysteine and the closing phenylalanine or tryptophan. Fields, in order: V gene, J gene, D gene, clone size, CDR3 length, CDR3 DNA, CDR3 protein. The D gene is left open where the match is weak. A clone size is listed for some rows: how often the clone was seen (once, few, many), or a class if it is expanded.

TRBV11-1	TRBJ2-5	-	-	14	TGTGCCAGCAGCCTCCGGGACTTCCAAGAGACCCAGTACTTC	CASSLRDFQETQYF
TRBV24-1	TRBJ1-2	TRBD1	-	16	TGTGCCACCAGTGACGGCCCAGGGGGACATAACTATGGCTACACCTTC	CATSDGPGGHNYGYTF
TRBV19	TRBJ2-1	TRBD2	once	14	TGTGCCAGTAGTATTATACTAGCGGACAATGAGCAGTTCTTC	CASSIILADNEQFF
TRBV24-1	TRBJ1-2	-	few	13	TGTGCCACCAGTGATGGGGGCACCTATGGCTACACCTTC	CATSDGGTYGYTF
TRBV27	TRBJ1-2	-	few	13	TGTGCCAGCAGTGCCTCAGCTAACTATGGCTACACCTTC	CASSASANYGYTF
TRBV28	TRBJ1-5	-	few	17	TGTGCCAGCATTCCCCCTTTGGGCGGGGGCCGAGATCAGCCCCAGCATTTT	CASIPPLGGGRDQPQHF
TRBV5-4	TRBJ2-1	-	-	13	TGTGCCAGCAGCTTCGGAGATAACAATGAGCAGTTCTTC	CASSFGDNNEQFF
TRBV14	TRBJ2-1	TRBD2	-	15	TGTGCCAGCAGCCTCGGGCTAGCGGGCTACAATGAGCAGTTCTTC	CASSLGLAGYNEQFF
TRBV7-3	TRBJ1-1	-	-	13	TGTGCCAGCAGCGTAAGGGGGGGAGATGAAGCTTTCTTT	CASSVRGGDEAFF
TRBV2	TRBJ1-5	-	-	15	TGTGCCAGCAGTGAACAGGGGTTGAGAAATCAGCCCCAGCATTTT	CASSEQGLRNQPQHF
TRBV28	TRBJ1-5	TRBD1	-	15	TGTGCCAGCAGTTCGGAGACAGGGGTTAATCAGCCCCAGCATTTT	CASSSETGVNQPQHF